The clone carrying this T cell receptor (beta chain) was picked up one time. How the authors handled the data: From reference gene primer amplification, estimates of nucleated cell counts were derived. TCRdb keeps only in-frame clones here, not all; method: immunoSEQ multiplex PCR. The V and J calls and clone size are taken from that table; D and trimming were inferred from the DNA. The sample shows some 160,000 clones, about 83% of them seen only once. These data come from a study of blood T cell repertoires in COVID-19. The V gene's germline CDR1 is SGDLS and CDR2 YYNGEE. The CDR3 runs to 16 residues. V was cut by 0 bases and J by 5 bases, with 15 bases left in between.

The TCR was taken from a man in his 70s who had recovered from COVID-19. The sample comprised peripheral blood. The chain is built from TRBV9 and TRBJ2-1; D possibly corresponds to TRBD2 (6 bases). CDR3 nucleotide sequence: TGTGCCAGCAGCGTAGCGGGCGGGATGGGCCACAATGAGCAGTTCTTC. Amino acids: CASSVAGGMGHNEQFF.